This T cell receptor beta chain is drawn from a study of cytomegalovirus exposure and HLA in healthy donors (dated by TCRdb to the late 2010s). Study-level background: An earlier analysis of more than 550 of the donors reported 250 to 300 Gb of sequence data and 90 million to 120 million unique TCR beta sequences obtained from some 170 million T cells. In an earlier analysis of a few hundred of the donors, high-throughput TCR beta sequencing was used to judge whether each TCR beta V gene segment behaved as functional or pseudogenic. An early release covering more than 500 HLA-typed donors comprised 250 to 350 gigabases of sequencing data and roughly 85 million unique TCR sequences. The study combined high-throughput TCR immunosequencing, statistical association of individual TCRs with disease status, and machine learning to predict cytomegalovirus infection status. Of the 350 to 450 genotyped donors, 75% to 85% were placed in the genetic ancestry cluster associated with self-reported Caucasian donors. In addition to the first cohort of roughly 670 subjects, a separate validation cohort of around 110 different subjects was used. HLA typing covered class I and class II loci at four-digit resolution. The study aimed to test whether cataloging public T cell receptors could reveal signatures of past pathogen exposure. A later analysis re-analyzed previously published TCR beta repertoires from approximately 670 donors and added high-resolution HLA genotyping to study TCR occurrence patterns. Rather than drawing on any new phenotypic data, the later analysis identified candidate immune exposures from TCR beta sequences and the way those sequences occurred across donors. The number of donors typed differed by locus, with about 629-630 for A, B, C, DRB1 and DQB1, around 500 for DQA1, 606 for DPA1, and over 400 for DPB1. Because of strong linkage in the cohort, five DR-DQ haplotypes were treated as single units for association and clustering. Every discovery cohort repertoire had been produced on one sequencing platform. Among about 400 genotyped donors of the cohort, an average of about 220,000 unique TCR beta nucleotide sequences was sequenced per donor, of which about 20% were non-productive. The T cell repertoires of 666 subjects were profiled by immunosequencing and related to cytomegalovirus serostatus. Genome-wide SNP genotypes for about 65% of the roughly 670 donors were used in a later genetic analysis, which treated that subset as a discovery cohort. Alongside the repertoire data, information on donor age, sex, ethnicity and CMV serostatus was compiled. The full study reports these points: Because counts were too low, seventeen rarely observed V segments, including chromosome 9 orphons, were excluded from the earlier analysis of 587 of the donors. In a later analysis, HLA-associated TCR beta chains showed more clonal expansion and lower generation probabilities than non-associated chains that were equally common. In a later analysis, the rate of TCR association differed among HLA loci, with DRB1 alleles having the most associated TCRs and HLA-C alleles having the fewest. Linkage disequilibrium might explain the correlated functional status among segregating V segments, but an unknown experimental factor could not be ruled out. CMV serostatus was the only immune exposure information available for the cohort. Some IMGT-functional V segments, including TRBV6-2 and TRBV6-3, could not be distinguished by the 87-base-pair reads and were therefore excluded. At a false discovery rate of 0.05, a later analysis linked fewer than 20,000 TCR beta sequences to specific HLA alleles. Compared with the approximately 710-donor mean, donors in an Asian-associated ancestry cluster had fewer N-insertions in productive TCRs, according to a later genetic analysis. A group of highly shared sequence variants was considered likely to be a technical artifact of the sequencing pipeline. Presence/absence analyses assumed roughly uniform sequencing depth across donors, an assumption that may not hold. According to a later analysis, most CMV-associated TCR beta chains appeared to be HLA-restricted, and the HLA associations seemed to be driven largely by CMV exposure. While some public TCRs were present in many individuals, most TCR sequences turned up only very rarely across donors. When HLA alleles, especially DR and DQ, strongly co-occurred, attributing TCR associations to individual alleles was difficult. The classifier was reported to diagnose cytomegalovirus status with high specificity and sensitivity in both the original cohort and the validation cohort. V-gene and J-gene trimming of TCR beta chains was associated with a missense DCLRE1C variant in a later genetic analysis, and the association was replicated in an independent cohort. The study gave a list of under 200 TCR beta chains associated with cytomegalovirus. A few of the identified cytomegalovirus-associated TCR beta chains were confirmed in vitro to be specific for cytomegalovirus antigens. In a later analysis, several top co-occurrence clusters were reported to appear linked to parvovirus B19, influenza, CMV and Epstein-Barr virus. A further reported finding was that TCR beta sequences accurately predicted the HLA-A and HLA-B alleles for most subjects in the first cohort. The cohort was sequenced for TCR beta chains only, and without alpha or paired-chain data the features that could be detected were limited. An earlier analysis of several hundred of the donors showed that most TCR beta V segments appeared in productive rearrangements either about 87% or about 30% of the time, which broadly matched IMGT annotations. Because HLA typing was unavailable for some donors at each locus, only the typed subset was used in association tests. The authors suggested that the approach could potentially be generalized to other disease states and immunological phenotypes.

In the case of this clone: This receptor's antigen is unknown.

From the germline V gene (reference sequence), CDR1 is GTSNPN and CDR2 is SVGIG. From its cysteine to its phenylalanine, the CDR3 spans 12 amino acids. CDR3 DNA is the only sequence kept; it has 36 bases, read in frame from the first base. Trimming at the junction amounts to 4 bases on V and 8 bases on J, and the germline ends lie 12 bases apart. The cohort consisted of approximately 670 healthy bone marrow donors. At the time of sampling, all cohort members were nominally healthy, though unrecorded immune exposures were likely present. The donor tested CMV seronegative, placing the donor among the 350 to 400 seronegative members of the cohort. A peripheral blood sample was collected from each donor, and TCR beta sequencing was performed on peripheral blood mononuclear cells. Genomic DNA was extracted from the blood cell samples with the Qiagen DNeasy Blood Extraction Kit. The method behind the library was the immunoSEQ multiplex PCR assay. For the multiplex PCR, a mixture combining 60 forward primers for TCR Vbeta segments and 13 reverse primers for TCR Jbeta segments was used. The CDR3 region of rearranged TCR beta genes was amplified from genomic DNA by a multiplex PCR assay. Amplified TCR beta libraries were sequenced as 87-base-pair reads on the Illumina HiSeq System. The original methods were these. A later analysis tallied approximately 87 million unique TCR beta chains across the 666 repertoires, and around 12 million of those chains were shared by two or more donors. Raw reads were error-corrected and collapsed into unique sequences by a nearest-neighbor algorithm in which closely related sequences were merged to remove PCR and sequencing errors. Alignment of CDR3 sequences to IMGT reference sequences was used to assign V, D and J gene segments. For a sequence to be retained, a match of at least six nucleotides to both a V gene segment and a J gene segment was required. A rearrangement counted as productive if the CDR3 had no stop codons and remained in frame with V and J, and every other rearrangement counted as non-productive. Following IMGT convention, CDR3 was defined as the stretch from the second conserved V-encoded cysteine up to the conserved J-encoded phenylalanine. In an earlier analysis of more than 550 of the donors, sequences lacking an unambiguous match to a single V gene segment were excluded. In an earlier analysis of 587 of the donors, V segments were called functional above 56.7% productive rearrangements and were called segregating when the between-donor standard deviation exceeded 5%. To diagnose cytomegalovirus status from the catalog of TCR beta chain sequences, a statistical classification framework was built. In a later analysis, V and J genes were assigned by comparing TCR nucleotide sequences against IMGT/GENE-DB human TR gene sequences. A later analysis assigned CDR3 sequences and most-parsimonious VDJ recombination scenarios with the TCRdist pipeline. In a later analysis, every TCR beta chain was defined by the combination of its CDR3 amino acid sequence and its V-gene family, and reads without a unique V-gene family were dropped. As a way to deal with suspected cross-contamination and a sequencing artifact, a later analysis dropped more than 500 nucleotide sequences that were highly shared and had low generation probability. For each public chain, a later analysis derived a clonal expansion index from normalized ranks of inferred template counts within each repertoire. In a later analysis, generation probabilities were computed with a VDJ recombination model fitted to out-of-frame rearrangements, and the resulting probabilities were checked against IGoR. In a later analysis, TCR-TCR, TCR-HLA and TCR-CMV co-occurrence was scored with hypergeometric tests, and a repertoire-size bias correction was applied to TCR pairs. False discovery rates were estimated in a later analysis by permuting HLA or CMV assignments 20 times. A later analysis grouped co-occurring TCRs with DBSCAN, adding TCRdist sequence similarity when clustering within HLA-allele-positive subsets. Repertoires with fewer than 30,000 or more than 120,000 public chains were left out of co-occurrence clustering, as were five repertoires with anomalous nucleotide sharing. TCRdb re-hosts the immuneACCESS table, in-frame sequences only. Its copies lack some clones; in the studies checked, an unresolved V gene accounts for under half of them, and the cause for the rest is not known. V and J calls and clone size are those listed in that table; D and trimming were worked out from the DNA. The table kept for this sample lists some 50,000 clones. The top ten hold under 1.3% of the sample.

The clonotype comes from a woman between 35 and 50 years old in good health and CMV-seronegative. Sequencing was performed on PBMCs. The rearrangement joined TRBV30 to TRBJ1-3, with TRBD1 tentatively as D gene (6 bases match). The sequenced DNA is TGTGCCTGGAATAGACAGGACCACACCATATATTTT. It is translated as CAWNRQDHTIYF.